Below are 24 T cell receptor beta chains sequenced from a single sample in a study of T cell responses to AZD1222 COVID-19 vaccine (dated by TCRdb to 2020 to 2023). The library was produced with the immunoSEQ multiplex PCR assay. The table was pulled from immuneACCESS by TCRdb, which kept in-frame rearrangements only. Such tables lose some clones; where checked, under half of the loss comes from unresolved V genes, and the rest has no known cause. In all, the sample holds 84,000 or so clones, and around 86% of those were seen once. Jointly, the top ten make up about 7.5% of the sample. In the paper's terms, the time point label means: baseline before first vaccination. This specimen was peripheral blood, taken on day 0 of AZD1222 vaccination. The origin of the receptors is an adult in good health.

This clone was detected only a few times. The rearrangement links TRBV15 to TRBJ1-1; D unclear. V was trimmed by 6 bases and J by 3 bases, leaving 11 bases between them. The CDR3 totals 13 residues. Germline CDR1 and CDR2: LNHNV and YYDKDF (reference sequence). This CDR3 reads CATRPGTHTEAFF. CDR3 coding DNA: TGTGCCACCAGACCGGGCACCCACACTGAAGCTTTCTTT.

V is TRBV10-3 and J is TRBJ2-5; 9 bases line up with TRBD2. V shed 0 bases, J shed 1 base, and the junction held 9 bases outside the gene matches. This CDR3 region has 18 residues. The germline V gene has CDR1 ENHRY and CDR2 SYGVKD. The CDR3 DNA sequence: TGTGCCATCAGTGAGTCGGTAAAGCGGGAGGCGGGCCAAGAGACCCAGTACTTC. This gives the protein CAISESVKREAGQETQYF.

This rearrangement joins TRBV3-1 (or the pseudogene TRBV3-2) to TRBJ2-7, with 11 bases aligning to TRBD2. The CDR3 loop spans 15 amino acids. Germline trimming cut 3 bases from V and 0 bases from J; bases unmatched to any gene: 1. Per germline, CDR1 LGHDT and CDR2 YNNKEL (reference sequence). CDR3 coding DNA: TGTGCCAGCAGCCAGACTAGCGGGACCTCCTACGAGCAGTACTTC. This gives the protein CASSQTSGTSYEQYF.

This clone is a singleton in its sample. This chain links TRBV5-1 with TRBJ1-1; a weak D match, TRBD1 (6 bases). V dropped 2 bases and J dropped 6 bases, with 17 bases sitting between them. CDR3 length equals 15 residues. Germline V lookup: CDR1 SGHRS, CDR2 YFSETQ. In DNA form, the CDR3 reads TGCGCCAGCAGCTTAGGGGGTTCTGATGGCCCTGAAGCTTTCTTT. This translates into CASSLGGSDGPEAFF.

The chain uses TRBV7-3 and TRBJ2-5; TRBD2 matches 11 bases. The germline gives CDR1 SGHTA, CDR2 FQGTGA. The CDR3 consists of 15 residues. J was trimmed by 2 bases and V by 5 bases; bases with no gene match: 4. CDR3 amino acids: CASSRTSGSQETQYF. CDR3 sequence (DNA): TGTGCCAGCAGCCGGACTAGCGGGTCACAAGAGACCCAGTACTTC. Filled out from reference TRBV7-3 and TRBJ2-5, the complete variable domain reads GAGVSQTPSNKVTEKGKYVELRCDPISGHTALYWYRQSLGQGPEFLIYFQGTGAADDSGLPNDRFFAVRPEGSVSTLKIQRTERGDSAVYLCASSRTSGSQETQYFGPGTRLLVL.

V gene TRBV19 combines with J gene TRBJ2-3, with D possibly being TRBD2 (5 bases). Trimming removed 1 base at V and 2 bases at J, with 16 bases between. The CDR3 contains 17 residues. In germline, CDR1 is LNHDA, CDR2 SQIVND (reference sequence). The CDR3 nucleotides read TGTGCCAGTAGTATAGGGGCGGCGGGTGACCTCACAGATACGCAGTATTTT. As protein: CASSIGAAGDLTDTQYF.

As DNA, the CDR3 is TGCGCCAGCAGCTTACAGGGGGCGTCCTTCGGGGAGCTGTTTTTT. The encoded protein is CASSLQGASFGELFF. V is TRBV5-1 and J is TRBJ2-2; 9 positions match TRBD1. The CDR3 sequence is 15 residues long. The ends lost 2 bases at V and 7 bases at J; junction bases unmatched: 6. Per the germline V gene, CDR1 is SGHRS and CDR2 is YFSETQ. Drawing the rest from reference TRBV5-1 and TRBJ2-2, the complete variable domain is KAGVTQTPRYLIKTRGQQVTLSCSPISGHRSVSWYQQTPGQGLQFLFEYFSETQRNKGNFPGRFSGRQFSNSRSEMNVSTLELGDSALYLCASSLQGASFGELFFGEGSRLTVL.

V and J are TRBV6-6 and TRBJ1-2; maybe TRBD1 (6 bases). Trimming took off 0 bases at V and 8 bases at J, with 13 bases between the two ends. The germline CDR1 and CDR2 sequences are MNHNY and SVGAGI (reference sequence). This CDR3 is built from 14 residues. Here the CDR3 DNA reads TGTGCCAGCAGTTACTCGCCGGGGGCGAACGGCTACACCTTC. It yields the protein CASSYSPGANGYTF.

This chain links TRBV3-1 (or the pseudogene TRBV3-2) with TRBJ2-5, with 10 bases identical to TRBD1. The junction had 10 bases not matched to a gene; V was cut back by 8 bases and J by 7 bases. The germline gives CDR1 LGHDT, CDR2 YNNKEL (reference sequence). The CDR3 loop spans 14 amino acids. This CDR3 is CASESDRGSRTQYF. The DNA of the CDR3 is TGTGCCAGCGAGTCGGACAGGGGGTCTAGGACCCAGTACTTC.

As to this clone: Other DNA variants within this sample encode the same CDR3. The rearrangement joins TRBV19 to TRBJ1-5; 7 bases are a match to TRBD1. This CDR3 comprises 14 residues. CDR1 is LNHDA and CDR2 is SQIVND in the germline V gene (reference sequence). Trimming at V came to 4 bases and at J to 2 bases, leaving 2 bases not matched to a gene. The CDR3 region has the DNA TGTGCCAGTAGTACCACAGGGGGCAATCAGCCCCAGCATTTT. Translated, it gives CASSTTGGNQPQHF. Based on the CDR3 plus reference TRBV19 and TRBJ1-5, the full variable domain is DGGITQSPKYLFRKEGQNVTLSCEQNLNHDAMYWYRQDPGQGLRLIYYSQIVNDFQKGDIAEGYSVSREKKESFPLTVTSAQKNPTAFYLCASSTTGGNQPQHFGDGTRLSIL.

This clone turned up a few times. V is TRBV28 and J is TRBJ2-7, with D perhaps assigned TRBD1 or TRBD2 (5 bases each). This CDR3 comprises 12 residues. The V gene lost 7 bases and the J gene lost 2 bases, with 9 bases spanning the gap. Germline CDR1 MDHEN, CDR2 SYDVKM. The CDR3 nucleotides are TGTGCCAGCACAAGGGGACCCTACGAGCAGTACTTC. Protein sequence: CASTRGPYEQYF.

V is TRBV11-3 and J is TRBJ2-5, with 7 bases identical to TRBD1. Germline trimming cut 1 base from V and 5 bases from J; bases unmatched to any gene: 10. The germline V gene encodes CDR1 SGHNT and CDR2 YENEEA. The length of the CDR3 is 16 residues. In DNA form, the CDR3 reads TGTGCCAGCAGCTTAGGAACCAGGGACAGTAGGGAGACCCAGTACTTC. Translated, it gives CASSLGTRDSRETQYF.

The rearrangement joins TRBV4-1 to TRBJ1-6; no definite D call. The CDR3 runs to 14 residues. Germline values: CDR1 MGHRA, CDR2 YSYEKL. The V end was cut by 0 bases, the J end by 10 bases, with 10 bases between. CDR3 DNA: TGCGCCAGCAGCCAAGAAGGATACGGATCACCCCTCCACTTT. Translation gives CASSQEGYGSPLHF.

The sample holds one count of this clone. This sequence joins TRBV30 and TRBJ1-2, with TRBD1 identical over 8 bases. The CDR3 runs to 15 residues. Losses at the gene ends were 0 bases for V and 4 bases for J; bases not matched to a gene: 7. Per the germline V gene, CDR1 is GTSNPN and CDR2 is SVGIG (reference sequence). CDR3 nucleotides: TGTGCCTGGAGTGTGGGGACAGGCCTCCCCTATGGCTACACCTTC. Translating it yields CAWSVGTGLPYGYTF.

In its sample, this clone was seen once. The chain employs TRBV3-1 (or the pseudogene TRBV3-2) and TRBJ1-5; no reliable D call. CDR1 and CDR2 from the germline V gene are LGHDT and YNNKEL (reference sequence). The CDR3 length is 15 residues. V lost 4 bases, J lost 0 bases, and 10 bases lay in between. This CDR3 reads CASSPGLNSNQPQHF. As DNA, the CDR3 is TGTGCCAGCAGCCCCGGACTGAATAGCAATCAGCCCCAGCATTTT.

The gene calls are TRBV5-4 and TRBJ2-1; D is undetermined. CDR1 is SGHNT and CDR2 is YYREEE in the germline V gene (reference sequence). V was trimmed by 5 bases and J by 1 base, leaving 16 bases between them. The CDR3 runs to 16 residues. The CDR3 coding sequence is TGTGCCAGCAGTTCGGCAGCAGGTCCGTCCTACAATGAGCAGTTCTTC. This encodes CASSSAAGPSYNEQFF.

The chain recombines TRBV28 with TRBJ2-7, with TRBD1 matching 9 bases. Germline V lookup: CDR1 MDHEN, CDR2 SYDVKM. The CDR3 length is 13 residues. Unmatched junction bases numbered 0, after V lost 6 bases and J lost 0 bases. This chain's CDR3 is CASRTGGSYEQYF. The CDR3 DNA follows: TGTGCCAGCAGGACAGGGGGCTCCTACGAGCAGTACTTC.

CDR3 bases: TGTGCCAGCAGCGTAGTAGCGGGAGTTGGCTCTAGCACAGATACGCAGTATTTT. Protein: CASSVVAGVGSSTDTQYF. The chain uses TRBV9 and TRBJ2-3, with 9 bases fitting TRBD2. V gave up 0 bases and J gave up 0 bases; unmatched junction bases: 8. This CDR3 spans 18 amino acids. The V gene's germline CDR1 is SGDLS and CDR2 YYNGEE. Based on the CDR3 plus reference TRBV9 and TRBJ2-3, the full variable domain is DSGVTQTPKHLITATGQRVTLRCSPRSGDLSVYWYQQSLDQGLQFLIQYYNGEERAKGNILERFSAQQFPDLHSELNLSSLELGDSALYFCASSVVAGVGSSTDTQYFGPGTRLTVL.

The chain recombines TRBV7-9 with TRBJ1-1; D is unresolved. This CDR3 region has 15 residues. V lost 1 base, J lost 0 bases, and 9 bases lay in between. Germline assignment: CDR1 SEHNR and CDR2 FQNEAQ (reference sequence). For the CDR3, the DNA is TGTGCCAGCAGCTTAGGGGGTCACTTGAACACTGAAGCTTTCTTT. Translated: CASSLGGHLNTEAFF.

This clone was detected once. The gene calls are TRBV28 and TRBJ2-7; D possibly uses TRBD1 or TRBD2 (5 bases each). Trimming cost V 7 bases and J 4 bases, with 17 bases left between them. The CDR3 totals 14 residues. The germline V gene has CDR1 MDHEN and CDR2 SYDVKM. The CDR3 reads CASIGDAASYEQYF. CDR3 DNA: TGTGCCAGCATCGGGGACGCGGCTTCTTACGAGCAGTACTTC.

CDR3 in amino acids: CASSIGPNQPQHF. The CDR3 coding sequence is TGTGCCAGCAGTATAGGGCCCAATCAGCCCCAGCATTTT. This chain connects TRBV2 to TRBJ1-5; D not certain. V gave up 5 bases and J gave up 3 bases, with 8 bases separating them. CDR1 SNHLY and CDR2 FYNNEI come from the germline V gene. The length of the CDR3 is 13 residues.

This sequence joins TRBV5-1 and TRBJ1-1; 9 positions agree with TRBD1. The J segment lost 4 bases and the V segment lost 3 bases, leaving 4 bases of the junction unmatched. The CDR3 runs to 14 residues. CDR1 is SGHRS and CDR2 is YFSETQ in the germline V gene. The chain's CDR3 is CASSSQTGGTEAFF. The DNA for the CDR3 is TGCGCCAGCAGCTCCCAGACAGGGGGCACTGAAGCTTTCTTT.

This chain links TRBV6-2 or TRBV6-3 with TRBJ1-2; 10 bases agree with TRBD1. The CDR3 covers 18 residues. V dropped 0 bases and J dropped 3; count of bases not matched to a gene: 10. Germline V CDR1 and CDR2: MNHEY, SVGEGT. DNA for the CDR3: TGTGCCAGCAGTTACTCCGTCCGACAGGGGGCTTTGGACTATGGCTACACCTTC. Residues: CASSYSVRQGALDYGYTF.

This clone was detected a few times. The chain joins TRBV6-6 to TRBJ2-1, with D maybe TRBD2 (6 bases). The V and J ends lost 0 bases and 7 bases respectively, with 16 bases between them. The V gene's germline CDR1 is MNHNY and CDR2 SVGAGI (reference sequence). This CDR3 region has 16 residues. CDR3 sequence (DNA): TGTGCCAGCAGTTACTCGGGACTCAGGAGGGGTAATGAGCAGTTCTTC. Its protein is CASSYSGLRRGNEQFF.